The 8 T cell receptor beta chains in this list originate from one sample, sequenced in a study of shared clonotypes between healthy human individuals. Assay: immunoSEQ multiplex PCR; the TCRdb copy retains only in-frame clones and omits some. The data contain roughly 660,000 clones, about 90% of them singletons. The material sequenced was memory CD8+ T cells from PBMCs. Regarding subset: CD45RO+ cells pooled with CCR7-negative TemRA cells. These TCRs come from a young man in good health. Some clones in this sample may be carry-over from other donors' samples.

This chain joins TRBV7-9 and TRBJ2-1; D remains ambiguous. The CDR3 consists of 17 residues. V shed 7 bases and J shed 5 bases, with 24 bases lying between them. Germline V gives CDR1 SEHNR, CDR2 FQNEAQ (reference sequence). The CDR3 spells CASISFEYRGFNNEQFF. The CDR3 nucleotides are TGTGCCAGCATTTCCTTCGAGTATCGTGGGTTCAACAATGAGCAGTTCTTC.

The chain carries TRBV10-3 and TRBJ2-7, with TRBD2 identical over 13 bases. CDR1 is ENHRY, CDR2 SYGVKD, per germline. This CDR3 contains 15 residues. The ends lost 6 bases at V and 2 bases at J; junction bases unmatched: 4. CDR3 loop: CAISAGTSGAYEQYF. CDR3 sequence (DNA): TGTGCCATCAGCGCCGGGACTAGCGGGGCCTACGAGCAGTACTTC.

The chain employs TRBV4-1 and TRBJ1-5, with TRBD1 matching 7 bases. The CDR3 sequence is 14 residues long. Germline V lookup: CDR1 MGHRA, CDR2 YSYEKL. V was pared by 2 bases and J by 5 bases, with 3 bases of the junction left unmatched. The CDR3 spells CASSQIQGHQPQHF. Written as DNA, the CDR3 is TGCGCCAGCAGCCAAATACAGGGGCATCAGCCCCAGCATTTT.

Concerning this clone: Only one base separates this from a far larger clonotype, so it likely reflects a read error. Additional DNA sequences in this sample encode the identical CDR3. The chain joins TRBV5-6 to TRBJ2-1, with D maybe TRBD2 (6 bases). CDR1 is SGHDT, CDR2 YYEEEE, per germline. The germline V and J ends were trimmed by 2 bases and 0 bases, with 9 bases remaining between them. The CDR3 sequence is 15 residues long. CDR3 loop: CASSLTGSSYNEQFF. Written as DNA, the CDR3 is TGTGCCAGCAGCTTAACCGGGAGCTCCTACAATGAGCAGTTCTTC.

A single count supports this clone. The chain has TRBV15 and TRBJ2-7; no clear D. The CDR3 is 13 amino acids. Trimming stripped 8 bases from V and 0 bases from J, with 11 bases between. In germline, CDR1 is LNHNV, CDR2 YYDKDF (reference sequence). The CDR3 is CATRPSSSYEQYF. Here the CDR3 DNA reads TGTGCCACCCGCCCATCGAGCTCCTACGAGCAGTACTTC.

The CDR3 DNA reads TGTGCCAGCAGTTTAATGGGACAGGGCGATCAGCCCCAGCATTTT. Translation: CASSLMGQGDQPQHF. The chain employs TRBV28 and TRBJ1-5; 9 positions agree with TRBD1. This CDR3 has 15 amino acids. Trimming took 2 bases from V and 5 from J; bases not matched to a gene: 4. The V gene's germline CDR1 is MDHEN and CDR2 SYDVKM.

The rearrangement links TRBV4-1 to TRBJ2-1; no definite D call. CDR3 size: 16 residues. The germline V and J ends were trimmed by 4 bases and 0 bases, with 13 bases remaining between them. Per germline, CDR1 MGHRA and CDR2 YSYEKL. The chain's CDR3 is CASSPPGVSSYNEQFF. The CDR3 DNA reads as TGCGCCAGCAGCCCCCCCGGCGTTAGCTCCTACAATGAGCAGTTCTTC.

The CDR3 spells CASSHLIGGSPSAFF. In DNA, the CDR3 is TGCGCCAGCAGCCATCTGATCGGGGGGTCCCCGAGCGCTTTCTTT. This chain uses TRBV4-3 with TRBJ1-1; tentative D call: TRBD1 (5 bases). This CDR3 is built from 15 residues. Germline V gene data show CDR1 as LGHNA and CDR2 as YSLEER. Trimming took off 3 bases at V and 11 bases at J, with 22 bases between the two ends.